Following are 29 T cell receptor beta chains from one sample sequenced in a study of cytomegalovirus exposure and HLA in healthy donors. The primer mix had 60 Vbeta and 13 Jbeta primers. Libraries were prepared by immunoSEQ multiplex PCR; TCRdb keeps only in-frame clonotypes and omits some of them. This sample carries 150,000 to 160,000 clones, approximately 86% of them seen once, and the ten largest clones take around 6.6%. Source material: PBMCs. The receptor source for this set is a woman aged 45-60 years in good health and CMV-seropositive.

This chain connects TRBV6-6 to TRBJ1-6, with TRBD1 as a possible D gene (6 bases). The V end was cut by 11 bases, the J end by 0 bases, with 17 bases between. CDR3 size: 16 residues. CDR1 is MNHNY and CDR2 is SVGAGI in the germline V gene (reference sequence). The CDR3 coding sequence is TGTGCCTGTTCCGAGGGGGAGCCCTCCTATAATTCACCCCTCCACTTT. This gives the protein CACSEGEPSYNSPLHF.

The chain employs TRBV6-5 and TRBJ2-2; weak D call: TRBD2 (6 bases). V was pared by 5 bases and J by 1 base, with 11 bases between. The CDR3 runs 15 residues. CDR1 MNHEY and CDR2 SVGAGI come from the germline V gene. CDR3 residues: CASSLTGGNTGELFF. The CDR3 DNA is TGTGCCAGCAGTCTGACCGGGGGGAACACCGGGGAGCTGTTTTTT.

This chain links TRBV27 with TRBJ2-1; 11 bases align to TRBD2. This CDR3 has 16 residues. CDR1 and CDR2 (germline): MNHEY, SMNVEV (reference sequence). J gave up 4 bases and V 6 bases, and 8 bases lay outside the gene matches. The chain's CDR3 is CASSPRGTSGYNEQFF. The CDR3 region has the DNA TGTGCCAGCAGCCCCAGGGGGACTAGCGGATACAATGAGCAGTTCTTC.

This clone was seen once. CDR3 nucleotide sequence: TGTGCCAGCAGTTCGGGACAGGGGGACACCGGGGAGCTGTTTTTT. Its translation is CASSSGQGDTGELFF. The chain combines TRBV27 with TRBJ2-2; 11 bases agree with TRBD1. Looked up from germline, CDR1 is MNHEY and CDR2 is SMNVEV (reference sequence). The CDR3 covers 15 residues. Trimming took 4 bases from V and 3 from J; bases not matched to a gene: 1.

This rearrangement joins TRBV4-1 to TRBJ1-2; unclear D gene. The CDR3 loop spans 15 amino acids. The germline gives CDR1 MGHRA, CDR2 YSYEKL. Trimming took off 4 bases at V and 4 bases at J, with 16 bases between the two ends. CDR3 nucleotides: TGCGCCAGCAGCCCAGAGTTTGGAGGGAGCTATGGCTACACCTTC. The encoded protein is CASSPEFGGSYGYTF.

This clone has more than one count but fewer than ten. An end of the junction differs from the germline gene, which may be a read error. The chain couples TRBV7-9 to TRBJ2-2, with TRBD2 identical over 10 bases. The CDR3 contains 16 residues. Germline V gene data show CDR1 as SEHNR and CDR2 as FQNEAQ (reference sequence). The CDR3, as DNA: TGTTCCAGCAGCTCTCGGACTAGCGGAAACACCGGGGAGCTGTTTTTT. Translation gives CSSSSRTSGNTGELFF.

The CDR3: CASSLGDNTNTEAFF. DNA of the CDR3: TGCGCCAGCAGCTTGGGGGACAACACGAACACTGAAGCTTTCTTT. The rearrangement links TRBV5-1 to TRBJ1-1, with a weak D call TRBD1 (6 bases). CDR1 SGHRS and CDR2 YFSETQ come from the germline V gene. V was clipped by 0 bases and J by 1 base, with 10 bases between them. The length of the CDR3 is 15 residues.

This chain connects TRBV5-1 to TRBJ2-6; TRBD2 matches at 9 bases. Trimming cost V 5 bases and J 0 bases; bases outside gene matches: 6. CDR1 is SGHRS and CDR2 is YFSETQ in the germline V gene. The CDR3 covers 17 residues. CDR3: CASSSTSGFSGANVLTF. The DNA for the CDR3 is TGCGCCAGCAGTTCTACTAGCGGGTTCTCTGGGGCCAACGTCCTGACTTTC.

Worth noting for this clone: An end of the junction differs from the germline gene, which may be a read error. This chain links TRBV6-5 with TRBJ1-2; 7 bases line up with TRBD1. Germline CDR1 is MNHEY and CDR2 is SVGAGI. The CDR3 is 12 amino acids. CDR3 amino acids: CACRQGVHGYTF. CDR3 nucleotides: TGTGCCTGCAGACAGGGTGTCCATGGCTACACCTTC.

The J gene is TRBJ1-2, the V gene TRBV30, with a weak D call TRBD1 (5 bases). The germline V gene encodes CDR1 GTSNPN and CDR2 SVGIG (reference sequence). V was clipped by 3 bases and J by 0 bases, with 14 bases between them. The CDR3 sequence is 15 residues long. Written as DNA, the CDR3 is TGTGCCTGGAGCCCGAACAGGATAACTAACTATGGCTACACCTTC. It encodes CAWSPNRITNYGYTF.

The chain recombines TRBV6-5 with TRBJ1-2; D remains unclear. V was pared by 5 bases and J by 4 bases, with 17 bases between. Per germline, CDR1 MNHEY and CDR2 SVGAGI. CDR3 length equals 15 residues. The CDR3 loop is CASSNREGSSYGYTF. The CDR3 DNA reads as TGTGCCAGCAGTAACCGGGAGGGAAGCAGCTATGGCTACACCTTC.

V is TRBV6-1 and J is TRBJ1-1, with D perhaps matching TRBD1 (6 bases). The germline V and J ends were trimmed by 7 bases and 2 bases, with 14 bases remaining between them. This CDR3 comprises 14 residues. Germline values: CDR1 MNHNS, CDR2 SASEGT. This CDR3 is CASILQGYNTEAFF. CDR3 nucleotides: TGTGCCAGCATTTTACAGGGCTACAACACTGAAGCTTTCTTT.

The V and J genes are TRBV30 and TRBJ1-2; D uncertain. Trimming cost V 2 bases and J 3 bases, with 7 bases left between them. Germline CDR1 reads GTSNPN; CDR2 reads SVGIG (reference sequence). This CDR3 comprises 12 residues. The CDR3 here is CAWSFRDYGYTF. For the CDR3, the DNA is TGTGCCTGGAGTTTTCGGGACTATGGCTACACCTTC.

The chain carries TRBV6-6 and TRBJ2-3; the match to TRBD2 covers 11 bases. CDR1 and CDR2 from the germline V gene are MNHNY and SVGAGI (reference sequence). This CDR3 is 15 amino acids long. The V gene end was trimmed by 6 bases and the J gene end by 4 bases; junction bases not matched to a gene: 6. The CDR3 coding sequence is TGTGCCAGCAGCCCCGGGACTAGCGGCTCAGATACGCAGTATTTT. It specifies CASSPGTSGSDTQYF.

A single count supports this clone. This sequence joins TRBV14 and TRBJ1-1; D is ambiguous. CDR1 is SGHDN and CDR2 is FVKESK in the germline V gene. CDR3 length equals 15 residues. V was clipped by 3 bases and J by 2 bases, with 13 bases between them. The CDR3 coding sequence is TGTGCCAGCAGCCAGGCCCGGACGGGAAACACTGAAGCTTTCTTT. This translates into CASSQARTGNTEAFF.

The chain employs TRBV30 and TRBJ2-3, with D possibly TRBD1 on 5 matching bases. The length of the CDR3 is 14 residues. Germline CDR1 and CDR2: GTSNPN and SVGIG (reference sequence). With 0 bases removed from V and 4 bases from J, the gap between germline ends came to 11 bases. The CDR3 loop is CAWSVGAAADTQYF. The DNA for the CDR3 is TGTGCCTGGAGTGTTGGGGCGGCTGCAGATACGCAGTATTTT.

CDR3 sequence reads: CASSAQGYTEAFF. The CDR3 DNA sequence: TGTGCCAGCAGCGCCCAGGGGTACACTGAAGCTTTCTTT. V and J are TRBV9 and TRBJ1-1; a weak D match, TRBD1 (6 bases). CDR1 and CDR2 from the germline V gene are SGDLS and YYNGEE. The CDR3 contains 13 residues. Trimming took 3 bases from V and 3 from J, leaving 9 bases between them. The entire variable domain, with the rest obtained from reference TRBV9 and TRBJ1-1, is as follows: DSGVTQTPKHLITATGQRVTLRCSPRSGDLSVYWYQQSLDQGLQFLIQYYNGEERAKGNILERFSAQQFPDLHSELNLSSLELGDSALYFCASSAQGYTEAFFGQGTRLTVV.

The chain is built from TRBV29-1 and TRBJ1-1; D is undetermined. Germline V gene data show CDR1 as SQVTM and CDR2 as ANQGSEA. The CDR3 spans 9 residues. V lost 8 bases, J lost 9 bases, and 10 bases lay in between. The DNA for the CDR3 is TGCAGCCCCCCGTCTCAAGCTTTCTTT. This codes for CSPPSQAFF. Full variable domain (remainder filled in from reference TRBV29-1 and TRBJ1-1): SAVISQKPSRDICQRGTSLTIQCQVDSQVTMMFWYRQQPGQSLTLIATANQGSEATYESGFVIDKFPISRPNLTFSTLTVSNMSPEDSSIYLCSPPSQAFFGQGTRLTVV.

This clone has more than one count but fewer than ten. The J gene is TRBJ2-2, the V gene TRBV25-1, with 9 bases identical to TRBD2. This CDR3 spans 17 amino acids. V gave up 2 bases and J gave up 6 bases; unmatched junction bases: 10. The germline V gene encodes CDR1 MGHDK and CDR2 SYGVNS. The CDR3 coding sequence is TGTGCCAGCAGTGAACCGGGCGGGGGGGCGATCTCCGGGGAGCTGTTTTTT. Protein sequence: CASSEPGGGAISGELFF. Full variable domain (rest looked up from reference TRBV25-1 and TRBJ2-2): EADIYQTPRYLVIGTGKKITLECSQTMGHDKMYWYQQDPGMELHLIHYSYGVNSTEKGDLSSESTVSRIRTEHFPLTLESARPSHTSQYLCASSEPGGGAISGELFFGEGSRLTVL.

About this clone itself: Sequence at one end of the junction differs from germline and may be a read error. This chain uses TRBV7-7 with TRBJ1-5; D gene ambiguous. The CDR3 runs 13 residues. The germline CDR1 and CDR2 sequences are SSHAT and FNYEAQ (reference sequence). The CDR3 here is CASSLGHNQPQHF. The CDR3 nucleotides are TGTGCTAGCAGCTTAGGGCACAATCAGCCCCAGCATTTT.

The chain has TRBV28 and TRBJ1-5; D is possibly TRBD1 (5 bases). This CDR3 comprises 12 residues. Germline CDR1 MDHEN, CDR2 SYDVKM. The V gene lost 8 bases and the J gene lost 5 bases, with 10 bases spanning the gap. The CDR3 sequence is CASGASDQPQHF. In DNA, the CDR3 is TGTGCCAGCGGGGCCTCGGATCAGCCCCAGCATTTT.

To note about this clone: A junction end diverges from the germline sequence, so it may reflect a read error. This CDR3 is also generated by other DNA sequences in the sample. This rearrangement joins TRBV7-9 to TRBJ1-2; perhaps TRBD1 as D (6 bases). Germline V gene sequence: CDR1 SEHNR, CDR2 FQNEAQ (reference sequence). CDR3 length: 12 residues. Written as DNA, the CDR3 is TGTTCCAGCAGCTTAGGGGGAGATGGCTACACCTTC. Translated, it gives CSSSLGGDGYTF. Complete variable domain (other parts from reference TRBV7-9 and TRBJ1-2): DTGVSQNPRHKITKRGQNVTFRCDPISEHNRLYWYRQTLGQGPEFLTYFQNEAQLEKSRLLSDRFSAERPKGSFSTLEIQRTEQGDSAMYLCSSSLGGDGYTFGSGTRLTVV.

J is TRBJ2-5 and V is TRBV20-1, with D possibly matching TRBD2 (5 bases). Trimming left V 6 bases short and J 5 bases short, with 10 bases between. The CDR3 loop spans 11 amino acids. Germline V lookup: CDR1 DFQATT, CDR2 SNEGSKA (reference sequence). The CDR3 sequence: CSATWRETQYF. Written as DNA, the CDR3 is TGCAGTGCCACGTGGAGGGAGACCCAGTACTTC.

This chain uses TRBV6-5 with TRBJ2-6; possibly TRBD1 for D (6 bases). The V end lost 4 bases, the J end lost 4 bases, and 14 bases lay between the germline ends. Per germline, CDR1 MNHEY and CDR2 SVGAGI. This CDR3 contains 16 residues. This CDR3 reads CASSWRAGAGANVLTF. In DNA, the CDR3 is TGTGCCAGCAGTTGGCGGGCAGGGGCGGGGGCCAACGTCCTGACTTTC.

J is TRBJ2-2 and V is TRBV20-1; D remains unclear. CDR3 length: 11 residues. CDR1 is DFQATT and CDR2 is SNEGSKA in the germline V gene (reference sequence). V lost 3 bases, J lost 7 bases, and 6 bases lay in between. The CDR3, as DNA: TGCAGTGCTAGGCACAACGGGGAGCTGTTTTTT. Translated, it gives CSARHNGELFF.

This clone was picked up one time. The chain recombines TRBV27 with TRBJ2-2; D ambiguous. The germline gives CDR1 MNHEY, CDR2 SMNVEV (reference sequence). Trimming removed 3 bases from V and 4 bases from J, with 12 bases in between. The CDR3 extends over 15 amino acids. The CDR3 nucleotides are TGTGCCAGCAGTTTTAGTGCCACCGGCACCGGGGAGCTGTTTTTT. Encoded protein: CASSFSATGTGELFF.

Here the CDR3 DNA reads TGTGCCAGCTCACCGGGGGGGGGCTACGAGCAGTACTTC. This encodes CASSPGGGYEQYF. The chain combines TRBV18 with TRBJ2-7, with 7 bases fitting TRBD2. V gave up 3 bases and J gave up 3 bases; unmatched junction bases: 2. Germline lookup yields CDR1 KGHSH and CDR2 LQKENI. This CDR3 is 13 amino acids long.

The chain employs TRBV30 and TRBJ1-2; D may be TRBD1 (5 bases). There are 14 residues in the CDR3. Germline CDR1 GTSNPN, CDR2 SVGIG (reference sequence). Between the trimmed V and J ends, which lost 3 bases and 6 bases, there was a span of 17 bases. CDR3 coding DNA: TGTGCCTGGAGCCACCGGGGGGACGGGGATGGCTACACCTTC. Protein: CAWSHRGDGDGYTF.

DNA of the CDR3: TGTGCCAGCAGTGTGGGGCCCCGGGAGCTGTTTTTT. Its protein is CASSVGPRELFF. V usage is TRBV2 and J usage is TRBJ2-2; a possible D gene is TRBD1 (5 bases). V was cut by 4 bases and J by 9 bases, with 9 bases left in between. Germline CDR1 reads SNHLY; CDR2 reads FYNNEI. The CDR3 spans 12 residues.